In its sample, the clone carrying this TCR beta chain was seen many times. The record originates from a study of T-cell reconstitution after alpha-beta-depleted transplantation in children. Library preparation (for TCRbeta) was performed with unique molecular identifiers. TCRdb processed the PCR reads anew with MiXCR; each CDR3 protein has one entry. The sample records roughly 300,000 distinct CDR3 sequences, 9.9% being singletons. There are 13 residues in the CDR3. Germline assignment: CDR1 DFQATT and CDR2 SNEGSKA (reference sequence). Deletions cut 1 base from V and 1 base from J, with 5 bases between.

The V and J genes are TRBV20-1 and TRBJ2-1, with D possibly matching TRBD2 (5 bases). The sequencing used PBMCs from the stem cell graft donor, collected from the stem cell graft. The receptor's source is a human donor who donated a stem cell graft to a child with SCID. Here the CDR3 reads CSARGGSYNEQFF. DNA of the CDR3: TGCAGTGCTAGAGGAGGGTCCTACAATGAGCAGTTCTTC.